This T cell receptor beta chain was observed in a study of shared clonotypes between healthy human individuals. On the study more broadly: Donors had three CD4 naive, three CD4 memory, two CD8 naive and one CD8 memory plate apiece.

A split of CD4+ cells into CD45RA+ naive and CD45RA-negative memory subsets was performed. Findings and caveats of the study: The sharing of 4.5% to 6.5% of naive CD4 clonotypes was seen across a few donors.

Of note for this clone: The target antigen is unknown.

CDR3 length: 15 residues. With V trimmed by 4 bases and J by 6 bases, 10 bases remained unmatched. Germline values: CDR1 SGHRS, CDR2 YFSETQ. Over several immunoSEQ plates, each subset's genomic DNA was distributed in even portions. TCRdb keeps only in-frame clones here, not all; method: immunoSEQ multiplex PCR. The sample has some 2,500,000 clones, roughly 90% seen once. The material sequenced was naive CD4+ T cells from PBMCs. Subset meaning: CD45RA+ positively selected. This chain joins TRBV5-1 and TRBJ2-7, with TRBD1 matching over 10 bases. The receptor was derived from a man younger than 30 in good health. Some clones in this sample may be carry-over from other donors' samples. CDR3 residues: CASSLGGTGAPEQYF. CDR3 DNA sequence: TGCGCCAGCAGCCTGGGAGGGACAGGGGCGCCCGAGCAGTACTTC.